The next 16 T cell receptor beta chains were all read from a single sample in a study of cytomegalovirus exposure and HLA in healthy donors. The PCR had 60 Vbeta and 13 Jbeta primers. The repertoire was sequenced with immunoSEQ multiplex PCR; TCRdb's copy has only in-frame clones and lacks some. The sample includes around 76,000 clones. Specimen: PBMCs. These receptor sequences come from a boy younger than 18 in good health and CMV-seronegative.

V gene TRBV5-1 combines with J gene TRBJ1-2, with TRBD1 identical over 8 bases. The length of the CDR3 is 18 residues. The V segment lost 4 bases and the J segment 2 bases; nucleotides outside the gene matches: 16. The germline gives CDR1 SGHRS, CDR2 YFSETQ. CDR3 DNA sequence: TGCGCCAGCAGCCCACATACCATGCATAGGACAGGGAACTATGGCTACACCTTC. Amino acid sequence: CASSPHTMHRTGNYGYTF.

Here the CDR3 reads CSVEIGLAGGLPNEQFF. CDR3 nucleotides: TGCAGCGTTGAAATTGGGCTAGCGGGAGGGTTGCCCAATGAGCAGTTCTTC. This chain uses TRBV29-1 with TRBJ2-1, with 12 bases identical to TRBD2. CDR1 is SQVTM and CDR2 is ANQGSEA in the germline V gene. CDR3 size: 17 residues. With 2 bases clipped from V and 6 bases from J, the junction kept 11 bases outside the gene matches.

V usage is TRBV7-2 and J usage is TRBJ1-1, with TRBD1 identical over 8 bases. V was clipped by 1 base and J by 0 bases; unmatched bases: 4. The CDR3 consists of 16 residues. Germline V CDR1 and CDR2: SGHTA, FQGNSA. CDR3 residues: CASSLDRGNMNTEAFF. The CDR3 region has the DNA TGTGCCAGCAGCTTAGACAGGGGGAATATGAACACTGAAGCTTTCTTT.

The chain carries TRBV7-2 and TRBJ2-2; 13 positions agree with TRBD2. CDR1 is SGHTA, CDR2 FQGNSA, per germline. This CDR3 has 17 amino acids. With 0 bases clipped from V and 5 bases from J, the junction kept 3 bases outside the gene matches. This CDR3 reads CASSLARLAGGTGELFF. In DNA form, the CDR3 reads TGTGCCAGCAGCTTAGCGAGACTAGCGGGAGGAACCGGGGAGCTGTTTTTT.

This chain links TRBV5-5 with TRBJ2-7, with D tentatively TRBD1 (6 bases). The V end lost 3 bases, the J end lost 4 bases, and 17 bases lay between the germline ends. Germline V gene data show CDR1 as SGHKS and CDR2 as YYEKEE (reference sequence). The CDR3 is 15 residues long. Here the CDR3 reads CASSSPGVPSYEQYF. The CDR3 coding sequence is TGTGCCAGCAGCTCCCCAGGGGTCCCTTCGTACGAGCAGTACTTC.

The V call is TRBV4-3, the J call TRBJ2-2; D gene ambiguous. V was pared by 0 bases and J by 3 bases, with 8 bases between. The CDR3 is 15 amino acids. Germline CDR1 LGHNA, CDR2 YSLEER. CDR3 residues: CASSQDRVDTGELFF. CDR3 bases: TGCGCCAGCAGCCAAGATCGGGTAGACACCGGGGAGCTGTTTTTT.

The V and J genes are TRBV6-4 and TRBJ1-1, with a weak D call TRBD1 (6 bases). CDR3 length: 11 amino acids. V gave up 6 bases and J gave up 8 bases, with 10 bases separating them. Germline V lookup: CDR1 MRHNA, CDR2 SNTAGT. The CDR3 region is CASRQGTEAFF. In DNA form, the CDR3 reads TGTGCCAGCAGGCAGGGGACCGAAGCTTTCTTT.

The chain couples TRBV5-1 to TRBJ1-2; possibly TRBD1 for D (5 bases). Between the trimmed V and J ends, which lost 0 bases and 0 bases, there was a span of 12 bases. Per the germline V gene, CDR1 is SGHRS and CDR2 is YFSETQ. The CDR3 covers 16 residues. The CDR3 loop reads CASSLVQGRTNYGYTF. The CDR3 DNA reads as TGCGCCAGCAGCTTGGTCCAGGGCCGTACTAACTATGGCTACACCTTC.

The V gene is TRBV27, the J gene TRBJ2-1; 12 positions match TRBD2. Germline loops: CDR1 MNHEY, CDR2 SMNVEV (reference sequence). V lost 6 bases and J lost 6; bases outside the gene matches: 3. The CDR3 has 14 residues. CDR3 loop: CASRGLAGSNEQFF. Here the CDR3 DNA reads TGTGCCAGCAGAGGACTAGCGGGAAGCAATGAGCAGTTCTTC.

The rearrangement uses TRBV5-1 and TRBJ1-2; D perhaps matches TRBD1 (6 bases). Trimming removed 3 bases from V and 4 bases from J, with 16 bases in between. Germline CDR1 SGHRS, CDR2 YFSETQ. The CDR3 contains 15 residues. Here the CDR3 DNA reads TGCGCCAGCAGCTCAACCGGGACACCCGTCTATGGCTACACCTTC. It encodes CASSSTGTPVYGYTF.

This rearrangement joins TRBV7-2 to TRBJ2-7; the D is unclear. Germline V CDR1 and CDR2: SGHTA, FQGNSA. The V gene lost 1 base and the J gene lost 4 bases, with 8 bases spanning the gap. The CDR3 totals 13 residues. The CDR3 here is CASSLDFGYEQYF. The CDR3 bases are TGTGCCAGCAGCTTAGATTTCGGGTACGAGCAGTACTTC.

The V call is TRBV29-1, the J call TRBJ1-2, with D maybe TRBD1 (6 bases). The germline V gene encodes CDR1 SQVTM and CDR2 ANQGSEA. CDR3 length equals 12 residues. V was clipped by 5 bases and J by 5 bases, with 12 bases between them. The CDR3 spells CSVPGTPYGYTF. CDR3 DNA: TGCAGCGTTCCCGGGACACCGTATGGCTACACCTTC.

CDR3 sequence reads: CAWNTGFDSPLHF. As DNA, the CDR3 is TGTGCCTGGAATACAGGGTTCGATTCACCCCTCCACTTT. The rearrangement uses TRBV30 and TRBJ1-6, with D possibly being TRBD1 (6 bases). The ends were cut back, 4 bases at V and 8 bases at J, with 12 bases in the middle. Germline CDR1 GTSNPN, CDR2 SVGIG (reference sequence). The CDR3 runs 13 residues.

The chain recombines TRBV5-1 with TRBJ2-1; TRBD1 matches at 7 bases. Germline V gives CDR1 SGHRS, CDR2 YFSETQ. This CDR3 has 15 residues. J gave up 6 bases and V 4 bases, and 10 bases lay outside the gene matches. In DNA form, the CDR3 reads TGCGCCAGCAGCCTTAGGGACAGAAACTCCAATGAGCAGTTCTTC. It yields the protein CASSLRDRNSNEQFF.

The gene calls are TRBV19 and TRBJ1-2; TRBD1 matches 7 bases. The CDR3 length is 12 residues. V dropped 4 bases and J dropped 7; count of bases not matched to a gene: 3. CDR1 and CDR2 from the germline V gene are LNHDA and SQIVND (reference sequence). CDR3 bases: TGTGCCAGTAGTAAAGGGGGCACTGGCTACACCTTC. Translation gives CASSKGGTGYTF.

The genes are TRBV11-2 and TRBJ2-7; TRBD1 is a possible D gene (6 bases). From germline, CDR1 is SGHAT and CDR2 FQNNGV. The CDR3 sequence is 15 residues long. V was cut by 4 bases and J by 0 bases, with 13 bases left in between. The CDR3 DNA sequence: TGTGCCAGCAGCTCACTAGGGGGAAGCTCCTACGAGCAGTACTTC. The encoded protein is CASSSLGGSSYEQYF.